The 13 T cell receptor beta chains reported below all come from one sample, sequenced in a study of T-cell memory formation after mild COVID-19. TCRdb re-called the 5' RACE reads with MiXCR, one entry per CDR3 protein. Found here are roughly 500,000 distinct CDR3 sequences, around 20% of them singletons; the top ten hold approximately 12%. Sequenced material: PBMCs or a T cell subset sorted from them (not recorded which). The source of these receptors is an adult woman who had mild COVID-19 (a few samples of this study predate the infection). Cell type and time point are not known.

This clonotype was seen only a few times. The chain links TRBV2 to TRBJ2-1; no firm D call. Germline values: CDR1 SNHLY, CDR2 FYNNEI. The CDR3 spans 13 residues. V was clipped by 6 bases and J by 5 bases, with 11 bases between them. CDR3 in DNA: TGTGCCAGCAGGGTGCCACTAAACAATGAGCAGTTCTTC. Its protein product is CASRVPLNNEQFF.

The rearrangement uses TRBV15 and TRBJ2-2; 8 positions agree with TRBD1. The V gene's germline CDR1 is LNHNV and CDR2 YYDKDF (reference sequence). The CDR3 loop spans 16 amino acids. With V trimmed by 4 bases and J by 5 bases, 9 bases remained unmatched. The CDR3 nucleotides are TGTGCCACCAGCAACAGTAGGACAGGGAGGACCGGGGAGCTGTTTTTT. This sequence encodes CATSNSRTGRTGELFF.

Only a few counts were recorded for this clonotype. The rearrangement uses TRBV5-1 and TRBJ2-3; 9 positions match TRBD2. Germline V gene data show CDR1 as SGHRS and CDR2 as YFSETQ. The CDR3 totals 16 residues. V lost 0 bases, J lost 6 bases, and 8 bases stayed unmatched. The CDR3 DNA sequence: TGCGCCAGCAGCTTGGAAGGTAGCGGGAGTGGGGATACGCAGTATTTT. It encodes CASSLEGSGSGDTQYF.

DNA of the CDR3: TGTGCCAGCAGCCAAGACATCAATCAGCCCCAGCATTTT. This sequence encodes CASSQDINQPQHF. The rearrangement uses TRBV4-2 and TRBJ1-5; D is uncertain. The ends were cut back, 0 bases at V and 3 bases at J, with 3 bases in the middle. The CDR3 is 13 residues long. Looked up from germline, CDR1 is LGHNA and CDR2 is YNFKEQ.

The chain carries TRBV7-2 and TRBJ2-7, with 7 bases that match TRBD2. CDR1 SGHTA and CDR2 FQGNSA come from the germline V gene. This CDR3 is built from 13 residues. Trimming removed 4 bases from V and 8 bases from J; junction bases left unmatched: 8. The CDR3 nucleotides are TGTGCCAGCAGCTGGGGGGGGAGCGGGAAGCAGTACTTC. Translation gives CASSWGGSGKQYF.

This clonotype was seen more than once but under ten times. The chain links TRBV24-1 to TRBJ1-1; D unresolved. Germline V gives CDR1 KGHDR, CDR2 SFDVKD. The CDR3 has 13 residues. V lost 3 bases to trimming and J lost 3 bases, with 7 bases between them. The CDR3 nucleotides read TGTGCCACCAGTGATCGTGGGTACACTGAAGCTTTCTTT. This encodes CATSDRGYTEAFF.

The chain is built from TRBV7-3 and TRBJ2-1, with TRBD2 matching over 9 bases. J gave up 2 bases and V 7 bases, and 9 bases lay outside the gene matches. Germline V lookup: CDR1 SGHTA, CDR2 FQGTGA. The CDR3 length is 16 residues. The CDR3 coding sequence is TGTGCCAGCAAAGCGGGAGGCCCCAATACCTACAATGAGCAGTTCTTC. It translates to CASKAGGPNTYNEQFF.

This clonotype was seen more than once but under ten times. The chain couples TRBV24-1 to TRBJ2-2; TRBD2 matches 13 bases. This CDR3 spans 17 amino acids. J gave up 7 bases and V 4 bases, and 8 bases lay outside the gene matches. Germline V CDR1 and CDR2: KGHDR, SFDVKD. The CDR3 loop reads CATSDHRTSGSIGELFF. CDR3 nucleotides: TGTGCCACCAGTGACCACCGGACTAGCGGGAGTATCGGGGAGCTGTTTTTT.

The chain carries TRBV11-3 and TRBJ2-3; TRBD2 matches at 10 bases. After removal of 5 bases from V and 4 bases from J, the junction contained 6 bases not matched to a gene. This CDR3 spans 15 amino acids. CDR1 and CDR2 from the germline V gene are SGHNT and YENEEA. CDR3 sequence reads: CASSQGLARPDTQYF. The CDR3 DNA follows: TGTGCCAGCAGCCAGGGACTAGCGAGACCAGATACGCAGTATTTT.

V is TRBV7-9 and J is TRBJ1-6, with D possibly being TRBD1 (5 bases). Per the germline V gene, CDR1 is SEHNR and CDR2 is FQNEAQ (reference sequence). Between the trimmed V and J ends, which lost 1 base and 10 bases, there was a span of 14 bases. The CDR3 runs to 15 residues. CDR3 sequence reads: CASSLGGGVVSPLHF. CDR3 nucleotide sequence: TGTGCCAGCAGCTTAGGGGGAGGGGTGGTCTCACCCCTCCACTTT.

The CDR3 DNA follows: TGTGCCAGCAGTTTTCTGGGACTAGCGCGCGGAAACATTCAGTACTTC. Amino acid sequence: CASSFLGLARGNIQYF. The rearrangement joins TRBV6-5 to TRBJ2-4; 10 positions agree with TRBD2. J was trimmed by 6 bases and V by 4 bases; bases with no gene match: 9. In germline, CDR1 is MNHEY, CDR2 SVGAGI. The CDR3 runs to 16 residues.

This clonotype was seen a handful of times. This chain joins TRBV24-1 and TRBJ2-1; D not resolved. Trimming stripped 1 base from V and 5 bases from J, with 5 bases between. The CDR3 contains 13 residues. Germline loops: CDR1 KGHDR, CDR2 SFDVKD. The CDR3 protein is CATSDLQNNEQFF. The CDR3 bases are TGTGCCACCAGTGATTTACAGAACAATGAGCAGTTCTTC.

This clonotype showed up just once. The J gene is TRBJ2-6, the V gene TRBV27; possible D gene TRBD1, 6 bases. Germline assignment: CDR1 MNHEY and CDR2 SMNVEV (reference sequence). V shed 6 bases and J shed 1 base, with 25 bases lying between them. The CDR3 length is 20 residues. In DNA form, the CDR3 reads TGTGCCAGCAGCCCGTGGACAGTTTCCTCCTATGATTCTGGGGCCAACGTCCTGACTTTC. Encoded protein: CASSPWTVSSYDSGANVLTF.